Listed below are T cell receptor beta chains from one sample, sequenced in a study of T cells after yellow fever vaccination. TCRdb ran MiXCR on the 5' RACE reads and lists one entry per CDR3 protein. In the table there are more than 350,000 distinct CDR3 sequences, 9.5% to 13% of which are singletons. The sample in question was PBMCs, obtained on the day of the first yellow fever vaccination. The origin of the receptors is a man aged 18 to 35 who received the YFV17D yellow fever vaccine. The conserved cysteine and the conserved F or W are not part of the CDR3 here. A D gene is named only where the DNA matches it firmly. Clone size appears in some rows only: once, few, many, or a class for an expanded clone.

TRBD1 many TRBV12-3/TRBV12-4 ASSWGTGADTEAF
TRBD1 . TRBV19 ASESGGSDTQY
TRBD2 . TRBV4-3 ASSQDGGGKNEQF
TRBD1 . TRBV7-2 ASSARQGRVTEAF
TRBD1 . TRBV5-1 ASSLLSGTAYYEQY
. . TRBV28 ASSSPSGFFGTIY
. . TRBV6-1 ASKGDTSWGYT
TRBD1 few TRBV18 ASSIQGYGSQPQH
. few TRBV12-3/TRBV12-4 ASSFQDVDTQY
TRBD1 few TRBV19 ASSNLPGQGASETQY
. . TRBV5-1 ASSWAGVGYT
. few TRBV6-5 AVRGSYEQY
. many TRBV4-2 ASSQELQGFNEKLF
. few TRBV29-1 SVEKPGAWTEAF
. few TRBV7-2 ASGAWGAGAFGETQY
TRBD2 few TRBV12-3/TRBV12-4 ASSLSRLAGRRLGETQY
. . TRBV29-1 SVEDRHSSYNEQF
. . TRBV15 ATSRDRDRFYNEQF
TRBD1 . TRBV5-1 ASSLRTGASTSYEQY
. many TRBV9 ASSAQTVSEQY
TRBD1 few TRBV28 ASGRQGAAGELF
. . TRBV7-2 ASSLSGMNTEAF
TRBD2 . TRBV9 ASSVGGGAGELF
. few TRBV20-1 SASAGVRNQH
TRBD1 few TRBV18 ASSPRTGGSDTQY
. . TRBV7-9 ASSLVDPRGMETQY
TRBD2 . TRBV23-1 ASSPQASGGEQETQY
TRBD1 few TRBV7-9 ASSLGQGVYNEQF
TRBD2 . TRBV4-3 ASSQASASGQETQY
. few TRBV4-1 ASSQEPANTEAF
. . TRBV21-1 ASSKQMQGAQSYEQY
. few TRBV7-2 ASSVPGDYGYT
. few TRBV4-1 ASASPQTRLNTEAF
. . TRBV5-1 ASSFTGPDTEAF
TRBD1 . TRBV5-1 ASSRSPGQGTGELF
TRBD2 . TRBV2 TFSPTGLAGGYYNEQF
. . TRBV27 ASSLGPQASNEQF
. few TRBV6-6 ASSYIRDTQY
. few TRBV20-1 SVGRGPTGELF
. few TRBV5-1 ASSFDYANEKLF
. . TRBV28 ASSGQGIDNQPQH
TRBD1 . TRBV23-1 ASSQSQTGGQETQY
TRBD2 few TRBV4-2 ASSQERGADTGELF
. . TRBV6-1 ASSLRGVNSPLH
. . TRBV5-1 ASSPRPGATDTQY
. few TRBV7-9 ASSSDWGTDTQY